Following are 9 T cell receptor beta chains from one sample sequenced in a study of early T cells in non-severe SARS-CoV-2 infection. MiXCR, applied by TCRdb to the 5' RACE reads, yields one record per CDR3 protein. Altogether tens of thousands of distinct CDR3 sequences are present, 5.5% to 7% being singletons, with the ten largest covering about 3.6%. Specimen: whole blood, collected at baseline. The receptors stem from an adult who was a healthcare worker with PCR-confirmed SARS-CoV-2 infection or an uninfected control (not recorded which).

This CDR3 is CASSYGLASNEQFF. CDR3 sequence (DNA): TGTGCCAGCAGTTACGGACTAGCCTCCAATGAGCAGTTCTTC. The chain employs TRBV12-3 or TRBV12-4 and TRBJ2-1; 8 bases fit TRBD2. The junction had 5 bases not matched to a gene; V was cut back by 4 bases and J by 6 bases. This CDR3 has 14 residues.

The V and J genes are TRBV6-6 and TRBJ1-6; 10 bases agree with TRBD1. Trimming removed 9 bases from V and 8 bases from J; junction bases left unmatched: 1. The length of the CDR3 is 12 residues. The germline CDR1 and CDR2 sequences are MNHNY and SVGAGI (reference sequence). CDR3: CASGTGDSPLHF. In nucleotides, the CDR3 is TGTGCCAGTGGGACAGGGGATTCACCCCTCCACTTT.

This clonotype was detected many times. V usage is TRBV29-1 and J usage is TRBJ1-1, with a weak D call TRBD1 (5 bases). V was trimmed by 7 bases and J by 1 base, leaving 16 bases between them. Per germline, CDR1 SQVTM and CDR2 ANQGSEA. The CDR3 contains 14 residues. The CDR3 reads CSGRDSGANTEAFF. DNA for the CDR3: TGCAGCGGCAGGGATTCAGGAGCGAACACTGAAGCTTTCTTT.

This clonotype was seen repeatedly, ten times or more. The chain couples TRBV15 to TRBJ1-2; D unclear. V lost 1 base and J lost 4, with 10 bases in between. This CDR3 is built from 14 residues. Germline V gives CDR1 LNHNV, CDR2 YYDKDF (reference sequence). This chain's CDR3 is CATSRARLGYGYTF. The CDR3 bases are TGTGCCACCAGCAGAGCCAGGCTGGGCTATGGCTACACCTTC.

This clonotype was seen a handful of times. V and J are TRBV12-3 or TRBV12-4 and TRBJ2-3; TRBD1 is a possible D gene (5 bases). V dropped 5 bases and J dropped 6 bases, with 24 bases sitting between them. The CDR3 sequence is 17 residues long. The CDR3: CASSIKRTPNPADTQYF. CDR3 nucleotides: TGTGCCAGCAGTATAAAACGGACACCCAATCCGGCGGATACGCAGTATTTT.

Ten or more counts support this clonotype. This sequence joins TRBV18 and TRBJ2-3, with TRBD1 identical over 7 bases. Trimming at V came to 5 bases and at J to 2 bases, leaving 7 bases not matched to a gene. The CDR3 has 15 residues. The germline V gene has CDR1 KGHSH and CDR2 LQKENI. The CDR3 here is CASSAQGIDTDTQYF. The CDR3 region has the DNA TGTGCCAGCTCAGCACAGGGGATTGACACAGATACGCAGTATTTT.

This clonotype appeared many times. The chain joins TRBV20-1 to TRBJ1-5, with 7 bases identical to TRBD1. CDR1 is DFQATT, CDR2 SNEGSKA, per germline (reference sequence). The CDR3 runs to 15 residues. The V gene end was trimmed by 2 bases and the J gene end by 3 bases; junction bases not matched to a gene: 7. The CDR3 nucleotides read TGCAGTGCTAGACGACAGGGTTTATACAATCAGCCCCAGCATTTT. Encoded protein: CSARRQGLYNQPQHF.

This chain uses TRBV20-1 with TRBJ2-7; possibly TRBD1 or TRBD2 for D (5 bases each). V was clipped by 7 bases and J by 0 bases, with 10 bases between them. Germline values: CDR1 DFQATT, CDR2 SNEGSKA (reference sequence). CDR3 size: 12 residues. DNA of the CDR3: TGCAGTGTCGGGACCCACTCCTACGAGCAGTACTTC. Translating it yields CSVGTHSYEQYF.

This clonotype was seen repeatedly, ten times or more. The chain employs TRBV18 and TRBJ2-3, with D uncertain. V was cut by 3 bases and J by 4 bases, with 11 bases left in between. This CDR3 region has 14 residues. CDR1 and CDR2 (germline): KGHSH, LQKENI. The CDR3 nucleotides are TGTGCCAGCTCACCTTTGAGTAACGCAGATACGCAGTATTTT. This gives the protein CASSPLSNADTQYF. Based on the CDR3 plus reference TRBV18 and TRBJ2-3, the full variable domain is NAGVMQNPRHLVRRRGQEARLRCSPMKGHSHVYWYRQLPEEGLKFMVYLQKENIIDESGMPKERFSAEFPKEGPSILRIQQVVRGDSAAYFCASSPLSNADTQYFGPGTRLTVL.